The present entry profiles one TCR beta chain with its context. Antigen specificity is unknown. This sample was taken from a study of cytomegalovirus exposure and HLA in healthy donors. Study results and limitations: Cytomegalovirus status, reportedly, was diagnosed with high specificity and sensitivity by the classifier. Several top significant clusters appeared, in a later analysis, to be linked to common viral pathogens.

13 Jbeta primers and 60 Vbeta primers were used for the PCR. Using immunoSEQ multiplex PCR, the repertoire was profiled, and TCRdb retains in-frame clones only, with some absent. Of 200,000 to 250,000 clones listed, about 83% are singletons. The CDR3 is 14 residues long. The germline V gene encodes CDR1 MNHNS and CDR2 SASEGT. Trimming took 7 bases from V and 0 from J; bases not matched to a gene: 4. Material: PBMCs. The sequence was obtained from a woman aged 50 to 60 in good health and CMV-seropositive. The chain uses TRBV6-1 and TRBJ2-7; TRBD2 matches at 9 bases. CDR3 sequence reads: CASIRLADSYEQYF. Here the CDR3 DNA reads TGTGCCAGCATTAGACTAGCGGACTCCTACGAGCAGTACTTC.